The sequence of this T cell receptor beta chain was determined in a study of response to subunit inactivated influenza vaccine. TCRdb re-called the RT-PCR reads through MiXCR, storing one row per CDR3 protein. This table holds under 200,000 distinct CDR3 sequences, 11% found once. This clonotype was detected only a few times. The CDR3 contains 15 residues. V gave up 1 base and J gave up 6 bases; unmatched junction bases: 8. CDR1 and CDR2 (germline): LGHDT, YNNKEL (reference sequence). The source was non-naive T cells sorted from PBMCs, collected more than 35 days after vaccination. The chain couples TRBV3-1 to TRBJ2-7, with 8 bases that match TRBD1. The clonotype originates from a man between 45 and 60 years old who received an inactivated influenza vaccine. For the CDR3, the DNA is TGTGCCAGCAGCCAAGCGACAGGGGCTGAGGGCGAGCAGTACTTC. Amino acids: CASSQATGAEGEQYF.